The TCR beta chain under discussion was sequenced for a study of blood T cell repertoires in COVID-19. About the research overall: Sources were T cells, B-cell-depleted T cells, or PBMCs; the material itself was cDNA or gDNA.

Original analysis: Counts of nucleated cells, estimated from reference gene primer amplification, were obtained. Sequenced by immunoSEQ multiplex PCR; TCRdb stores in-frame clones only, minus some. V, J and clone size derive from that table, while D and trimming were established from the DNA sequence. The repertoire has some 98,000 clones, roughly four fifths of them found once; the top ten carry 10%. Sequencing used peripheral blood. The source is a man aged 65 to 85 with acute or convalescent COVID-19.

CDR3 in amino acids: CASRMTGENQPQHF. The CDR3 nucleotides read TGTGCCAGCAGGATGACAGGGGAGAATCAGCCCCAGCATTTT. The chain has TRBV27 and TRBJ1-5; 8 bases line up with TRBD1. J lost 4 bases, V lost 6 bases, and 5 bases had no gene match. The CDR3 consists of 14 residues. Germline CDR1 reads MNHEY; CDR2 reads SMNVEV (reference sequence).